This T cell receptor (beta chain) derives from a study of cytomegalovirus exposure and HLA in healthy donors. Study findings and constraints: Researchers had no immune exposure information except CMV serostatus available. In an earlier analysis, productive rearrangement rates for most beta V segments clustered near 87% or 30%. A later analysis appeared to link common viral pathogens to several of the most significant clusters.

The PCR had 60 Vbeta and 13 Jbeta primers. Generated by immunoSEQ multiplex PCR, the TCRdb table keeps only in-frame clones and is missing some. The sample has about 130,000 clones, 75% to 90% seen once. Trimming removed 4 bases at V and 5 bases at J, with 14 bases between. The length of the CDR3 is 14 residues. Germline lookup yields CDR1 SGHTA and CDR2 FQGNSA. As concerns this clone: Antigen specificity is unknown.

The clonotype originates from a woman between 40 and 55 years old in good health and CMV-seronegative. Sequencing was carried out using PBMCs. This chain uses TRBV7-2 with TRBJ1-1, with TRBD1 as a possible D gene (5 bases). The CDR3 nucleotides read TGTGCCAGCAGCTCTCAGGGTAGTAAGACTGAAGCTTTCTTT. Its translation is CASSSQGSKTEAFF.